This TCR beta chain comes out of a study of cytomegalovirus exposure and HLA in healthy donors. As for this clone: Its antigen remains unidentified.

The CDR3 loop spans 16 amino acids. The V gene end was trimmed by 2 bases and the J gene end by 4 bases; junction bases not matched to a gene: 7. The germline CDR1 and CDR2 sequences are MGHRA and YSYEKL. TCRdb keeps only in-frame clones here, not all; method: immunoSEQ multiplex PCR. The table includes over 150,000 clones, 84% detected once. Study results and limitations: Cytomegalovirus status, reportedly, was diagnosed with high specificity and sensitivity by the classifier.

The sample comprised PBMCs. The gene calls are TRBV4-1 and TRBJ2-3; 9 bases match TRBD2. This TCR was sampled from a woman under 30 in good health and CMV-seropositive. In nucleotides, the CDR3 is TGCGCCAGCAGCCAACATGGCGGGGGGGCCGCAGATACGCAGTATTTT. Translation: CASSQHGGGAADTQYF.